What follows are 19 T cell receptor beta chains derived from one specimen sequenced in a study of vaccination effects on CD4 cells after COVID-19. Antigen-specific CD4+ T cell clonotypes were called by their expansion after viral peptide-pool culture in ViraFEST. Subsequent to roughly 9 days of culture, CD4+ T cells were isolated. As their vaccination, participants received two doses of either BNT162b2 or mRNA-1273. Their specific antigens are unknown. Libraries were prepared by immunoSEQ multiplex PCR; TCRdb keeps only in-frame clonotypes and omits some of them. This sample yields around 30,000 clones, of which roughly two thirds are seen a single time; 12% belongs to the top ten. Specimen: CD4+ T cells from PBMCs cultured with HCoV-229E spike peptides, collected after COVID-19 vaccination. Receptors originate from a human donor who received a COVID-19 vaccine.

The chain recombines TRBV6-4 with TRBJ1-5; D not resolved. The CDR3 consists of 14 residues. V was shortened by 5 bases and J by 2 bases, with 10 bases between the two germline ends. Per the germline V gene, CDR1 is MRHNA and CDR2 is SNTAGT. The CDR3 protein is CASSPDRGNQPQHF. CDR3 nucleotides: TGTGCCAGCAGTCCGGACCGAGGCAATCAGCCCCAGCATTTT.

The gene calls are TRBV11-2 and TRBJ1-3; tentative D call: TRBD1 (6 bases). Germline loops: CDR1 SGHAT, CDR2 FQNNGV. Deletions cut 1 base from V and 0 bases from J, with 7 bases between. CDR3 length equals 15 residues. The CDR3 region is CASSLVRGSGNTIYF. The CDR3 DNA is TGTGCCAGCAGCTTAGTCAGGGGCTCTGGAAACACCATATATTTT.

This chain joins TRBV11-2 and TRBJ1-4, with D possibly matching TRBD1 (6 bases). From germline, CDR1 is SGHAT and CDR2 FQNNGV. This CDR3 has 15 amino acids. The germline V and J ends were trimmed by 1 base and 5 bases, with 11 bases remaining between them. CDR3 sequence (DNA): TGTGCCAGCAGCTTAGGAGGGGGGCCGAATGAAAAACTGTTTTTT. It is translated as CASSLGGGPNEKLFF.

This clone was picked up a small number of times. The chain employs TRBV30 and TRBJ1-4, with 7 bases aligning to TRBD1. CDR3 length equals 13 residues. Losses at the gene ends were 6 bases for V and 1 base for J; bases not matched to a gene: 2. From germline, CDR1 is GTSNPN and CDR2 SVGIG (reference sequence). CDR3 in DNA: TGTGCCTGCTACAGGGGAACTAATGAAAAACTGTTTTTT. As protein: CACYRGTNEKLFF.

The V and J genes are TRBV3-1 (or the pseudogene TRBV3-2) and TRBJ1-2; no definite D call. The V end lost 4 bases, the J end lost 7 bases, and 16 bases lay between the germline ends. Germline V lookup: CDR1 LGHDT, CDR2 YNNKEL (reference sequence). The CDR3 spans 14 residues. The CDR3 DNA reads TGTGCCAGCAGCCCAAGCGCCGGTTTGGCTGGCTACACCTTC. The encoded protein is CASSPSAGLAGYTF.

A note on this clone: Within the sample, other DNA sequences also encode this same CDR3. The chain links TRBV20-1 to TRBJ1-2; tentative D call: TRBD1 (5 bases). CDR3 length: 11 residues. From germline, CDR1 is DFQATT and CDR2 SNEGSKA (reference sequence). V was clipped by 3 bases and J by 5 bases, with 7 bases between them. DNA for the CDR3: TGCAGTGCTAGGGCAGGGTATGGCTACACCTTC. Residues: CSARAGYGYTF.

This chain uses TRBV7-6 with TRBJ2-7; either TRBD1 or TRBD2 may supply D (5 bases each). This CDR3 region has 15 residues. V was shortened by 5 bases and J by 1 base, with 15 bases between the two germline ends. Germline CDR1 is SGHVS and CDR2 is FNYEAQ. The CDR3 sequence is CASSPRPGGSYEQYF. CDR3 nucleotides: TGTGCCAGCAGCCCGAGACCTGGGGGTTCCTACGAGCAGTACTTC.

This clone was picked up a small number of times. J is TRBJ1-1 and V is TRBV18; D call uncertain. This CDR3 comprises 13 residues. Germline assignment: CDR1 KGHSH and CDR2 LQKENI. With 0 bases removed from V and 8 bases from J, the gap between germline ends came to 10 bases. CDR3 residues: CASSPPVALEAFF. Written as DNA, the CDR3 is TGTGCCAGCTCACCACCGGTGGCTTTAGAAGCTTTCTTT. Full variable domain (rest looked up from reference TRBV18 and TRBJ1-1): NAGVMQNPRHLVRRRGQEARLRCSPMKGHSHVYWYRQLPEEGLKFMVYLQKENIIDESGMPKERFSAEFPKEGPSILRIQQVVRGDSAAYFCASSPPVALEAFFGQGTRLTVV.

Written as DNA, the CDR3 is TGTGCCAGCTCACCATTTAGCGGGAGGTACCAAGAGACCCAGTACTTC. Its protein product is CASSPFSGRYQETQYF. The chain carries TRBV18 and TRBJ2-5; 10 nucleotides line up with TRBD2. This CDR3 is built from 16 residues. V shed 2 bases and J 0 bases; nucleotides not matched to a gene: 3. Germline-derived CDR1 and CDR2 are KGHSH and LQKENI.

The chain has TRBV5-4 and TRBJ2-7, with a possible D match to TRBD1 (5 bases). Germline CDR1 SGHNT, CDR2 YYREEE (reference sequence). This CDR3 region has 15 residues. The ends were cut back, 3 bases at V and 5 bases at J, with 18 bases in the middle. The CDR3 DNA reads TGTGCCAGCAGCTCTGATTTCCAGGGTTTCAACGAGCAGTACTTC. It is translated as CASSSDFQGFNEQYF.

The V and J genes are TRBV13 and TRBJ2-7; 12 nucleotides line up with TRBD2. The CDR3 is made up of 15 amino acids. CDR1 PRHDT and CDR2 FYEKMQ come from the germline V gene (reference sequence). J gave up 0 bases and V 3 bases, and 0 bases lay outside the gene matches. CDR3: CASSLTSGSSYEQYF. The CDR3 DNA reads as TGTGCCAGCAGCTTGACTAGCGGGAGCTCCTACGAGCAGTACTTC.

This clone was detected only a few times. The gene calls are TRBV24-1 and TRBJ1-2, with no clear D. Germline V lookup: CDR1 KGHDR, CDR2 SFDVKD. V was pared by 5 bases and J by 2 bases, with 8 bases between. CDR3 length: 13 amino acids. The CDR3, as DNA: TGTGCCACCAGTGTCGACGACAACTATGGCTACACCTTC. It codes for CATSVDDNYGYTF.

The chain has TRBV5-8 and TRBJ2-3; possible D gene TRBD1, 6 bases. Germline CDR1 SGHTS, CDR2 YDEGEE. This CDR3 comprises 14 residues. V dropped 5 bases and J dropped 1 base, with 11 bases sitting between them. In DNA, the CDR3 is TGTGCCAGCAGAGACAGGTTCGGCACAGATACGCAGTATTTT. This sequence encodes CASRDRFGTDTQYF.

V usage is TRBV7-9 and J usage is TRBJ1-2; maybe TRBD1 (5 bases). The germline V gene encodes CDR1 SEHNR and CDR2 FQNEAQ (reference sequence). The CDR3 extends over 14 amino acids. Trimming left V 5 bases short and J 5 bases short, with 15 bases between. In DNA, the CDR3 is TGTGCCAGCAGCCCCCCGGGACCCTGGTATGGCTACACCTTC. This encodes CASSPPGPWYGYTF.

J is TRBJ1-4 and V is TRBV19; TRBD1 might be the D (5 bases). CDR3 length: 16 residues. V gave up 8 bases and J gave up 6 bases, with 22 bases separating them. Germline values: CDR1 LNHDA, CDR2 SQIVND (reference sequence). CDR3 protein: CASRVRLGLRDEKLFF. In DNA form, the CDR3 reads TGTGCCAGTCGAGTCCGGCTGGGGCTTCGGGATGAAAAACTGTTTTTT.

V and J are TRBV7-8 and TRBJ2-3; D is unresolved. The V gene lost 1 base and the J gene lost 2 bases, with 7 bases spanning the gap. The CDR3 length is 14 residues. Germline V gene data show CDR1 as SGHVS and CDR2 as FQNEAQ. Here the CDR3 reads CASSLVATTDTQYF. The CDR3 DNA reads TGTGCCAGCAGCTTAGTGGCTACCACAGATACGCAGTATTTT. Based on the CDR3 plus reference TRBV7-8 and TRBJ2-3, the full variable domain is GAGVSQSPRYKVAKRGQDVALRCDPISGHVSLFWYQQALGQGPEFLTYFQNEAQLDKSGLPSDRFFAERPEGSVSTLKIQRTQQEDSAVYLCASSLVATTDTQYFGPGTRLTVL.

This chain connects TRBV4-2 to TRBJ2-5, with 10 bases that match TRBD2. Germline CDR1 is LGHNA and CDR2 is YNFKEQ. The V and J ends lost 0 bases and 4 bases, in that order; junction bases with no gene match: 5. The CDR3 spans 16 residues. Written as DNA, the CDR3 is TGTGCCAGCAGCCAAGATGGCGCTAGCGGGAGAGAGACCCAGTACTTC. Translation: CASSQDGASGRETQYF.

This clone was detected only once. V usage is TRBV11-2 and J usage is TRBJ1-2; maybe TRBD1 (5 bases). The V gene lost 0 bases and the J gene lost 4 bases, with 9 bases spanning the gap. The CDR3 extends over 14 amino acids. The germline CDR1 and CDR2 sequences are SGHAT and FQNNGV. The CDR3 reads CASSLEQGAYGYTF. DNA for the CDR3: TGTGCCAGCAGCTTAGAGCAGGGAGCCTATGGCTACACCTTC. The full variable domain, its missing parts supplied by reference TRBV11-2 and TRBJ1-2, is EAGVAQSPRYKIIEKRQSVAFWCNPISGHATLYWYQQILGQGPKLLIQFQNNGVVDDSQLPKDRFSAERLKGVDSTLKIQPAKLEDSAVYLCASSLEQGAYGYTFGSGTRLTVV.

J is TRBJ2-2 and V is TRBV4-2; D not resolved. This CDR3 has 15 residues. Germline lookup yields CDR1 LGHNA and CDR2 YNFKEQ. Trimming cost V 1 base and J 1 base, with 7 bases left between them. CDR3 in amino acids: CASSQGDLNTGELFF. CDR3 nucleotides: TGTGCCAGCAGCCAAGGAGACTTGAACACCGGGGAGCTGTTTTTT.